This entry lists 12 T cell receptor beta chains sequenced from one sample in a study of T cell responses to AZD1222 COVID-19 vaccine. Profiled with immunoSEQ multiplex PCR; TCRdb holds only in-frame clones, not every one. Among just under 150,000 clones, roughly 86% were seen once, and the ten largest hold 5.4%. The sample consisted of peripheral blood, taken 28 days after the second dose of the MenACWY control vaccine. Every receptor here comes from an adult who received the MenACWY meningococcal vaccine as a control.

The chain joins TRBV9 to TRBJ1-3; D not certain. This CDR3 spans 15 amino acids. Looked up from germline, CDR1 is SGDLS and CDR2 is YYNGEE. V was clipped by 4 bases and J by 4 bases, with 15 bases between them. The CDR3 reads CASSSRLGNGNTIYF. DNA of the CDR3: TGTGCCAGCAGCTCCCGACTGGGAAACGGAAACACCATATATTTT.

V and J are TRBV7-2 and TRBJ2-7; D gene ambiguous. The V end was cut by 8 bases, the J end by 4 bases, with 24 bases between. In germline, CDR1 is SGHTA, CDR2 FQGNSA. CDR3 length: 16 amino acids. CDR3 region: CASSLRGSPPSYEQYF. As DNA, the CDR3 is TGTGCCAGCTCACTTAGAGGATCCCCCCCATCGTACGAGCAGTACTTC.

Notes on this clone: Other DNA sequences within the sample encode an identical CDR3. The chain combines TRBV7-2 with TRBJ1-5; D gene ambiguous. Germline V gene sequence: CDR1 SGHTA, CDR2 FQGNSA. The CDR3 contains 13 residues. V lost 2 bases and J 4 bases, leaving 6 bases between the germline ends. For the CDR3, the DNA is TGTGCCAGCAGCTTAAGCCTGAATCAGCCCCAGCATTTT. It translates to CASSLSLNQPQHF.

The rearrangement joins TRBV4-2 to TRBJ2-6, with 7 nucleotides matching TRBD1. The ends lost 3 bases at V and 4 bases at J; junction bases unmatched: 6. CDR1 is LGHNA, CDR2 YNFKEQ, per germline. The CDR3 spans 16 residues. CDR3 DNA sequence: TGTGCCAGCAGCCAGGCGACAGGGACCGGGGCCAACGTCCTGACTTTC. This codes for CASSQATGTGANVLTF.

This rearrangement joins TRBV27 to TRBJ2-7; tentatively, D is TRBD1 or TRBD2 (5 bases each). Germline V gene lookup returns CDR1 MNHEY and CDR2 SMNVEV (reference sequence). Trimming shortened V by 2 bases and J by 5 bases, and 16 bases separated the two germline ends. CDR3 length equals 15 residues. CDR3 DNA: TGTGCCAGCAGTTTAACCGGGGACGGGTACGACGAGCAGTACTTC. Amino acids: CASSLTGDGYDEQYF.

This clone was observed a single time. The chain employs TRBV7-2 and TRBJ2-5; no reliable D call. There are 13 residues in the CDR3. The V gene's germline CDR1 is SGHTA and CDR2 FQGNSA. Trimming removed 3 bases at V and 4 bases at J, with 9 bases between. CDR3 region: CASSFEGAETQYF. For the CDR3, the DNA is TGTGCCAGCAGCTTCGAAGGAGCAGAGACCCAGTACTTC.

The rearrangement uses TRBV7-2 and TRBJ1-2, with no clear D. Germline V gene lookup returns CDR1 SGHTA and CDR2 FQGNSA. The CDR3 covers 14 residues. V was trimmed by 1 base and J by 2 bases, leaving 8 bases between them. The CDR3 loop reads CASSLGSQNYGYTF. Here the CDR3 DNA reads TGTGCCAGCAGCTTAGGTTCGCAGAACTATGGCTACACCTTC.

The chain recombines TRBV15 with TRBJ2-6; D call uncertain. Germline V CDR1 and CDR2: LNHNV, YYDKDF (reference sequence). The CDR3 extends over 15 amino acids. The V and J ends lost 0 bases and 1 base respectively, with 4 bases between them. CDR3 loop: CATSRDLSGANVLTF. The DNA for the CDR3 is TGTGCCACCAGCAGAGATTTGTCTGGGGCCAACGTCCTGACTTTC.

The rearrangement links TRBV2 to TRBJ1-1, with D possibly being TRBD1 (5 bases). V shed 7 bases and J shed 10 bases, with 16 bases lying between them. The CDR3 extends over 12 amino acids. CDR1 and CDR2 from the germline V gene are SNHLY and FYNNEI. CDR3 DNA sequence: TGTGCCAGCACCTATACGGGGGGAGGAGCTTTCTTT. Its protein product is CASTYTGGGAFF.

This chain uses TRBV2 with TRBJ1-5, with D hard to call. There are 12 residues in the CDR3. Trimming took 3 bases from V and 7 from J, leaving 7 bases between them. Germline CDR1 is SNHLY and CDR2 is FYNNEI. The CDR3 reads CASSEAIQPQHF. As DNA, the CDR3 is TGTGCCAGCAGTGAGGCGATCCAGCCCCAGCATTTT.

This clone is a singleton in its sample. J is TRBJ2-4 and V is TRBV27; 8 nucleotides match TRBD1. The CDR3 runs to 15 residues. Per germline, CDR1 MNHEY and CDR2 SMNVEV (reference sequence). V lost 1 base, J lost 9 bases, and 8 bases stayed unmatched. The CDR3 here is CASSLLGGDRGIQYF. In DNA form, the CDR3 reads TGTGCCAGCAGTTTATTAGGCGGCGACAGGGGCATTCAGTACTTC.

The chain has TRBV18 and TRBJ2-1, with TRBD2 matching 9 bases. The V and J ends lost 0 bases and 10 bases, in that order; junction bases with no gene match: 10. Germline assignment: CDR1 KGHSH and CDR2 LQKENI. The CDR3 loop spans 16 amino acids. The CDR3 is CASSPPGVAGALEQFF. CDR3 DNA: TGTGCCAGCTCACCACCCGGGGTAGCGGGAGCGTTAGAGCAGTTCTTC.